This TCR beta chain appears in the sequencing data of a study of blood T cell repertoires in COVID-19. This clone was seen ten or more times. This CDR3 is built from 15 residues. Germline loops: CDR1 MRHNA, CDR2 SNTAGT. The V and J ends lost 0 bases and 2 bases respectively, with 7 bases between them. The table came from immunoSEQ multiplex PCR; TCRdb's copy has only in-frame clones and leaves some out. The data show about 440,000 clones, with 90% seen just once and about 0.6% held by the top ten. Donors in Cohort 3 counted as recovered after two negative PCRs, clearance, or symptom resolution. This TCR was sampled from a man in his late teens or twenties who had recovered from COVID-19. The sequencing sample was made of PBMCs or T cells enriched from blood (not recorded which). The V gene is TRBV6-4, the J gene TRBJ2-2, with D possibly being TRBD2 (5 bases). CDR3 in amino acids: CASSDSTKNTGELFF. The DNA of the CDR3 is TGTGCCAGCAGTGACTCGACTAAAAACACCGGGGAGCTGTTTTTT.